This T cell receptor beta chain appears in the sequencing data of a study of blood T cell repertoires in COVID-19. Assay: immunoSEQ multiplex PCR; the TCRdb copy retains only in-frame clones and omits some. The sample has about 210,000 clones, about 85% seen once. The V segment lost 6 bases and the J segment 9 bases; nucleotides outside the gene matches: 9. This CDR3 comprises 15 residues. From germline, CDR1 is SGHTA and CDR2 FQGNSA. The V gene is TRBV7-2, the J gene TRBJ2-3; TRBD2 aligns across 13 bases. The sample consisted of peripheral blood. The sequence derives from a man between 35 and 55 years old with acute or convalescent COVID-19. The CDR3 here is CASSSGLAGADTQYF. CDR3 nucleotides: TGTGCCAGCAGTTCAGGACTAGCGGGAGCTGACACGCAGTATTTT.